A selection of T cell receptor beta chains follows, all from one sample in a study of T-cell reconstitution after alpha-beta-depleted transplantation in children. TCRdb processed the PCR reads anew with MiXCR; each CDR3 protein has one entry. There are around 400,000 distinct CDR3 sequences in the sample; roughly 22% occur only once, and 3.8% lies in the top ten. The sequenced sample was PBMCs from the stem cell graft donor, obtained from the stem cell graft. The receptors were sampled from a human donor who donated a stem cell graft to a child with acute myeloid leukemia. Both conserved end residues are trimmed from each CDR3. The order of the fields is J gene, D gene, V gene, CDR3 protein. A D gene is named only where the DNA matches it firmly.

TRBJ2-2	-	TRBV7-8	ASSTRNTGELF
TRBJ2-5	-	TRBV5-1	ASRPEGGTETQY
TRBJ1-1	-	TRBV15	ATSRDWGTEAF
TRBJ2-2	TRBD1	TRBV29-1	SEKAGTGPTGELF
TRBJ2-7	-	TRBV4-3	ASSQDTTVSDRKY
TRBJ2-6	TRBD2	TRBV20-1	SAQAGGGSGANVLT
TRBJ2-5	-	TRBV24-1	ATSPDSQETQY
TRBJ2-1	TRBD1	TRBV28	ASSAPGTGDTMRQF
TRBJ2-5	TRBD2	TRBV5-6	ASSFRVRASGRFETQY
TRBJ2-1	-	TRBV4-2	ASSQENSPYNEQF
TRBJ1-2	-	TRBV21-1	ASSIQWRVGHSGYT
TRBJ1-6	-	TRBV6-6	ASRTGGNSPLH
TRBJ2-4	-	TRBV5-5	ASSFENIQY
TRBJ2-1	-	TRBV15	ATSSRRDYNEQF
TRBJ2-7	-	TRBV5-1	ASSLGSSNYEQY
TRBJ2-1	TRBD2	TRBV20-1	SASLTGGSRAEQF
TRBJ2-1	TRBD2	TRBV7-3	ATARLAGGSYNEQF
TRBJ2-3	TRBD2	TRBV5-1	ASSITSGRMFGDTQY
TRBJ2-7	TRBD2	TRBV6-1	ASSSSGPSYEQY
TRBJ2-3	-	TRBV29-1	SVEEWDSTDTQY
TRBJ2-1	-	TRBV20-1	SAIIISYNEQF
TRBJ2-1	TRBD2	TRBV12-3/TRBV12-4	ASSPPKAGVPYNEQF
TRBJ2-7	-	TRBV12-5	ASGPPNEQY
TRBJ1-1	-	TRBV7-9	ASSMDSLNTEAF
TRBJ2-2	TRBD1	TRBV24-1	ATSDPWGRGIAGELF
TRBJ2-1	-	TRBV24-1	ATSDRDSTEF
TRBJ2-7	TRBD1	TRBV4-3	ASSQGRTGKYEQY
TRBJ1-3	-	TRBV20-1	SARSSGTGNTIY
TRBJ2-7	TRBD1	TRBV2	ASSATGTGTYEQY
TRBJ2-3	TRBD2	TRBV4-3	ASSQRLTSGSITDTQY
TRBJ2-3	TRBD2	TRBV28	ASSQAGGADTQY
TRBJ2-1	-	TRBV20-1	SARDLTTFYNEQF
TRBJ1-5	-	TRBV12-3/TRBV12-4	ASGLDNQPQH
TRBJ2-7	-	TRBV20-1	SGQLLPNYEQY
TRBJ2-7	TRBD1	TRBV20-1	SAQPQGAWEQY
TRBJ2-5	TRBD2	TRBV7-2	ASSKTSDAETQY
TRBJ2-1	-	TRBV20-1	SARERTYEF
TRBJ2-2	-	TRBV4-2	ASSQEDGAATGELF
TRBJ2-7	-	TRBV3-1	ASSQDPVGLGGQY
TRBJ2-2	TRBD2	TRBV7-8	ASSLTREGLPGELF
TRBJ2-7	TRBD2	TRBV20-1	SASRTSGSRYEQY
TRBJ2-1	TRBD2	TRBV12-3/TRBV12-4	ASSSIWWREEYNEQF
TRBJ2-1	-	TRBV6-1	ATSLTRSYNEQF
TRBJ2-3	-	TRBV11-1	ASSPKEQGTGSDTQY
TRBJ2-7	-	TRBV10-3	AIRDPEKSALPNEQY